This TCR beta chain emerged from a study of control samples from healthy donors and cancer patients. Profiled with immunoSEQ multiplex PCR; TCRdb holds only in-frame clones, not every one. The sample yields about 130,000 clones, around nine tenths seen once. Sequencing was carried out using blood. The sequence derives from a man between 18 and 35 years old in good health.

The CDR3 region has the DNA TGTGCCAGCAGCTTAGCAACAGGAATCAATCAGCCCCAGCATTTT. It is translated as CASSLATGINQPQHF. The rearrangement uses TRBV11-2 and TRBJ1-5; possibly TRBD1 for D (5 bases). Trimming shortened V by 1 base and J by 3 bases, and 10 bases separated the two germline ends. CDR1 and CDR2 from the germline V gene are SGHAT and FQNNGV. The CDR3 has 15 residues.